This TCR beta chain comes out of a study of T cell responses to AZD1222 COVID-19 vaccine. Study-level findings and limits: CD4 TCRs covered the whole spike, strongest at regions 160-218 and 743-854. Clonal diversity was possibly underestimated; the donors were predominantly white British and more often female. Repertoire collection took place solely once the T cell response had peaked.

On this clone: The antigen is not known. Other DNA sequences from this sample encode an identical CDR3 as well.

Here immunoSEQ multiplex PCR was the method, and the copy in TCRdb shows in-frame clones only, minus some. The data hold 90,000 to 150,000 clones, with roughly 90% observed a single time. The CDR3 length is 13 residues. Trimming shortened V by 6 bases and J by 1 base, and 9 bases separated the two germline ends. Germline assignment: CDR1 SGHTA and CDR2 FQGNSA. The source material was peripheral blood, sampled 28 days after the second dose of the MenACWY control vaccine. The chain is built from TRBV7-2 and TRBJ1-1; no clear D. This sequence originates from an adult who received the MenACWY meningococcal vaccine as a control. CDR3 residues: CASSSGPNTEAFF. CDR3 DNA sequence: TGTGCCAGCAGTTCCGGACCGAACACTGAAGCTTTCTTT.